The sequence of this T cell receptor (beta chain) was determined in a study of T cell responses to AZD1222 COVID-19 vaccine. Clones were sequenced by immunoSEQ multiplex PCR, and TCRdb holds only the in-frame ones, with some missing. The sample contains more than 95,000 clones, less than 90% of which appear only once. The CDR3 consists of 11 residues. V lost 8 bases and J lost 7, with 11 bases in between. The germline V gene encodes CDR1 MNHEY and CDR2 SVGAGI. As for this clone: Its antigen is not identified.

Study observations and caveats: Targets within unmutated variant regions were reportedly found for nearly half of spike-specific TCRs. White British people made up most donors, females outnumbered males, and clonal diversity was possibly underestimated. Repertoires in all cases were sampled only once the peak T cell response had passed.

The input for sequencing was peripheral blood, taken on day 0 of AZD1222 vaccination. The V call is TRBV6-5, the J call TRBJ1-2; D remains unclear. The clonotype originates from an adult in good health. CDR3: CASGRASGYTF. CDR3 in DNA: TGTGCCAGCGGGCGGGCAAGTGGCTACACCTTC.